One and the same sample provided the 26 T cell receptor beta chains below, sequenced in a study of cytomegalovirus exposure and HLA in healthy donors. PCR amplification relied on 60 Vbeta primers (plus 13 Jbeta primers). Here immunoSEQ multiplex PCR was the method, and the copy in TCRdb shows in-frame clones only, minus some. The repertoire holds about 150,000 clones, 80% seen once, with around an eighth in the top ten. Specimen: PBMCs. The receptor source for this set is a middle-aged woman in good health and CMV-seronegative.

The J gene is TRBJ1-2, the V gene TRBV9; D unresolved. Trimming cost V 4 bases and J 5 bases, with 18 bases left between them. This CDR3 region has 15 residues. Germline V gene lookup returns CDR1 SGDLS and CDR2 YYNGEE. This CDR3 is CASSTIGSSGYGYTF. CDR3 bases: TGTGCCAGCAGCACGATCGGTTCGTCGGGATATGGCTACACCTTC.

There are a few counts of this clone. The rearrangement links TRBV9 to TRBJ1-1; D perhaps matches TRBD1 (5 bases). V lost 4 bases and J lost 0, with 13 bases in between. The CDR3 runs 15 residues. Germline CDR1 reads SGDLS; CDR2 reads YYNGEE. The CDR3 reads CASSSGWIMNTEAFF. The DNA for the CDR3 is TGTGCCAGCAGCTCAGGGTGGATCATGAACACTGAAGCTTTCTTT.

V is TRBV18 and J is TRBJ1-6; the match to TRBD1 covers 7 bases. V shed 3 bases and J 2 bases; nucleotides not matched to a gene: 1. The germline CDR1 and CDR2 sequences are KGHSH and LQKENI. The CDR3 has 15 amino acids. The CDR3 here is CASSPGTAYNSPLHF. The CDR3, as DNA: TGTGCCAGCTCACCCGGGACAGCCTATAATTCACCCCTCCACTTT.

The rearrangement uses TRBV11-2 and TRBJ2-2, with 8 positions matching TRBD2. CDR3 length: 17 residues. J lost 6 bases, V lost 1 base, and 10 bases had no gene match. CDR1 SGHAT and CDR2 FQNNGV come from the germline V gene. The CDR3 sequence is CASSLVPPGGRAGELFF. CDR3 in DNA: TGTGCCAGCAGCTTAGTACCCCCGGGGGGGAGGGCCGGGGAGCTGTTTTTT.

This chain uses TRBV7-8 with TRBJ1-1, with D possibly being TRBD1 (5 bases). CDR3 length: 16 residues. Germline V lookup: CDR1 SGHVS, CDR2 FQNEAQ. Between the trimmed V and J ends, which lost 4 bases and 4 bases, there was a span of 19 bases. As DNA, the CDR3 is TGTGCCAGCAGCTCCCGTCGGGGTCGGGGACTCACTGAAGCTTTCTTT. As protein: CASSSRRGRGLTEAFF.

This rearrangement joins TRBV5-8 to TRBJ1-1; 8 nucleotides match TRBD1. The V segment lost 4 bases and the J segment 4 bases; nucleotides outside the gene matches: 6. The CDR3 totals 14 residues. Germline assignment: CDR1 SGHTS and CDR2 YDEGEE. The CDR3 protein is CASSPTGGGTEAFF. In DNA form, the CDR3 reads TGTGCCAGCAGCCCTACAGGGGGTGGCACTGAAGCTTTCTTT.

This chain uses TRBV4-1 with TRBJ2-1, with TRBD1 matching 9 bases. The germline V gene encodes CDR1 MGHRA and CDR2 YSYEKL. There are 16 residues in the CDR3. V shed 6 bases and J 8 bases; nucleotides not matched to a gene: 14. In nucleotides, the CDR3 is TGCGCCAGCAGTTGGCCACGGGACAGGGAGACGGATGAGCAGTTCTTC. Translating gives CASSWPRDRETDEQFF.

The chain joins TRBV29-1 to TRBJ2-1; 7 bases fit TRBD1. This CDR3 spans 15 amino acids. In germline, CDR1 is SQVTM, CDR2 ANQGSEA. V lost 3 bases and J lost 3; bases outside the gene matches: 8. The CDR3 DNA follows: TGCAGCGTTGACGGTGCGACAGGGTACTACAATGAGCAGTTCTTC. Translation: CSVDGATGYYNEQFF.

This clone was seen only a few times. The CDR3 bases are TGTGCCAGCAGTGGTACAGCCTCCTACGAGCAGTACTTC. This sequence encodes CASSGTASYEQYF. The chain joins TRBV6-1 to TRBJ2-7; D is uncertain. V was clipped by 4 bases and J by 0 bases, with 7 bases between them. CDR1 is MNHNS, CDR2 SASEGT, per germline. This CDR3 contains 13 residues.

This clone was observed a few times. The rearrangement uses TRBV6-4 and TRBJ2-1; no firm D call. The CDR3 totals 13 residues. The V gene lost 4 bases and the J gene lost 4 bases, with 8 bases spanning the gap. Germline V lookup: CDR1 MRHNA, CDR2 SNTAGT. CDR3 DNA sequence: TGTGCCAGCAGTGGAGACTCTTACAATGAGCAGTTCTTC. Its translation: CASSGDSYNEQFF.

The V gene is TRBV2, the J gene TRBJ2-2; the match to TRBD1 covers 9 bases. The CDR3 has 15 residues. V shed 6 bases, J shed 0 bases, and the junction held 2 bases outside the gene matches. The germline V gene encodes CDR1 SNHLY and CDR2 FYNNEI. As DNA, the CDR3 is TGTGCCAGCAGACGGGACAGGGCGAACACCGGGGAGCTGTTTTTT. It codes for CASRRDRANTGELFF.

This rearrangement joins TRBV7-8 to TRBJ2-3; 9 nucleotides match TRBD2. This CDR3 has 14 residues. Germline CDR1 is SGHVS and CDR2 is FQNEAQ. J gave up 7 bases and V 5 bases, and 7 bases lay outside the gene matches. The CDR3 sequence: CASSPQRGAHTQYF. DNA for the CDR3: TGTGCCAGCAGCCCCCAGCGGGGGGCTCATACGCAGTATTTT.

The chain links TRBV6-4 to TRBJ2-3, with a possible D match to TRBD2 (6 bases). CDR3 length: 13 residues. Germline lookup yields CDR1 MRHNA and CDR2 SNTAGT. Trimming took 6 bases from V and 3 from J, leaving 10 bases between them. The CDR3 spells CASRLSGTDTQYF. In DNA form, the CDR3 reads TGTGCCAGCAGACTTAGCGGTACAGATACGCAGTATTTT.

V is TRBV6-5 and J is TRBJ1-5; the D gene is possibly TRBD1 (5 bases). Germline-derived CDR1 and CDR2 are MNHEY and SVGAGI. The CDR3 consists of 14 residues. Trimming cost V 0 bases and J 7 bases, with 10 bases left between them. The CDR3 sequence: CASSYSGDGQPQHF. The DNA for the CDR3 is TGTGCCAGCAGTTACTCAGGGGATGGACAGCCCCAGCATTTT.

This chain uses TRBV19 with TRBJ1-1; TRBD1 might be the D (5 bases). V lost 2 bases and J 4 bases, leaving 11 bases between the germline ends. Germline V gene data show CDR1 as LNHDA and CDR2 as SQIVND (reference sequence). The CDR3 is made up of 14 amino acids. CDR3 DNA sequence: TGTGCCAGTAGTATACAGGGTATTTTCACTGAAGCTTTCTTT. It yields the protein CASSIQGIFTEAFF. The variable domain in full, with the rest retrieved from reference TRBV19 and TRBJ1-1, is DGGITQSPKYLFRKEGQNVTLSCEQNLNHDAMYWYRQDPGQGLRLIYYSQIVNDFQKGDIAEGYSVSREKKESFPLTVTSAQKNPTAFYLCASSIQGIFTEAFFGQGTRLTVV.

The V and J genes are TRBV4-2 and TRBJ2-6; a possible D gene is TRBD2 (5 bases). Germline-derived CDR1 and CDR2 are LGHNA and YNFKEQ. V lost 1 base and J 1 base, leaving 11 bases between the germline ends. The CDR3 contains 17 residues. CDR3 nucleotide sequence: TGTGCCAGCAGCCAAGGGGAGAGTGTATCTGGGGCCAACGTCCTGACTTTC. This gives the protein CASSQGESVSGANVLTF.

The CDR3 DNA reads TGTGCCAGCAGCCCCAAGGGGATATCAGAAAAAGAGACCCAGTACTTC. It is translated as CASSPKGISEKETQYF. V gene TRBV5-6 combines with J gene TRBJ2-5; D is possibly TRBD1 (5 bases). The CDR3 length is 16 residues. Looked up from germline, CDR1 is SGHDT and CDR2 is YYEEEE. V lost 4 bases and J 3 bases, leaving 19 bases between the germline ends. Using reference TRBV5-6 and TRBJ2-5 for the parts outside the CDR3, the full variable domain is DAGVTQSPTHLIKTRGQQVTLRCSPKSGHDTVSWYQQALGQGPQFIFQYYEEEERQRGNFPDRFSGHQFPNYSSELNVNALLLGDSALYLCASSPKGISEKETQYFGPGTRLLVL.

The chain uses TRBV2 and TRBJ2-2; D remains unclear. Germline V gives CDR1 SNHLY, CDR2 FYNNEI. The length of the CDR3 is 15 residues. V lost 6 bases, J lost 7 bases, and 18 bases lay in between. The CDR3 DNA follows: TGTGCCAGCAGAGACGGAGAGTTAGAACACGGGGAGCTGTTTTTT. Its protein is CASRDGELEHGELFF.

This clone was seen a few times. This chain joins TRBV25-1 and TRBJ1-1; tentative D call: TRBD1 (6 bases). CDR3 length equals 13 residues. Trimming removed 7 bases at V and 4 bases at J, with 13 bases between. Germline V gives CDR1 MGHDK, CDR2 SYGVNS. The DNA of the CDR3 is TGTGCCAGCATTCGGGGGGCGGGCACTGAAGCTTTCTTT. Its protein is CASIRGAGTEAFF.

The chain has TRBV4-3 and TRBJ1-6, with D hard to call. Germline assignment: CDR1 LGHNA and CDR2 YSLEER. The CDR3 totals 15 residues. Trimming took 0 bases from V and 0 from J, leaving 3 bases between them. DNA for the CDR3: TGCGCCAGCAGCCAAGATCGCTCCTATAATTCACCCCTCCACTTT. As protein: CASSQDRSYNSPLHF.

This clone occurred a few times. The chain carries TRBV2 and TRBJ1-6, with TRBD1 as a possible D gene (5 bases). The CDR3 contains 15 residues. Per germline, CDR1 SNHLY and CDR2 FYNNEI. V lost 5 bases, J lost 7 bases, and 15 bases lay in between. For the CDR3, the DNA is TGTGCCAGCAGTCCGCCGGGACGGGGGAATTCACCCCTCCACTTT. Encoded protein: CASSPPGRGNSPLHF.

The gene calls are TRBV5-1 and TRBJ2-7; 9 bases fit TRBD1. The V segment lost 0 bases and the J segment 0 bases; nucleotides outside the gene matches: 4. The CDR3 consists of 16 residues. CDR1 is SGHRS and CDR2 is YFSETQ in the germline V gene. The CDR3 loop is CASSLVVGQGSYEQYF. CDR3 bases: TGCGCCAGCAGCTTGGTGGTGGGACAGGGCTCCTACGAGCAGTACTTC.

CDR3 DNA: TGTGCCAGCAGTTTAGAGCAACTTCCCCGGGAGGCTTTCTTT. It translates to CASSLEQLPREAFF. The V call is TRBV28, the J call TRBJ1-1; no clear D gene. The CDR3 consists of 14 residues. V dropped 2 bases and J dropped 11 bases, with 18 bases sitting between them. Per germline, CDR1 MDHEN and CDR2 SYDVKM.

The chain carries TRBV5-5 and TRBJ1-1; a possible D gene is TRBD1 (6 bases). V was pared by 4 bases and J by 0 bases, with 16 bases between. The germline V gene encodes CDR1 SGHKS and CDR2 YYEKEE (reference sequence). This CDR3 is built from 16 residues. The CDR3 spells CASSATPGEMNTEAFF. DNA of the CDR3: TGTGCCAGCAGCGCGACGCCAGGGGAGATGAACACTGAAGCTTTCTTT.

The chain employs TRBV11-3 and TRBJ2-5; 12 bases match TRBD2. This CDR3 is built from 15 residues. The V gene end was trimmed by 5 bases and the J gene end by 5 bases; junction bases not matched to a gene: 6. Germline CDR1 and CDR2: SGHNT and YENEEA. CDR3 nucleotide sequence: TGTGCCAGCAGCCCTAGCGGGGGGGCTTTGGAGACCCAGTACTTC. Its protein product is CASSPSGGALETQYF.

This chain links TRBV7-3 with TRBJ2-1; no firm D call. The length of the CDR3 is 13 residues. The germline CDR1 and CDR2 sequences are SGHTA and FQGTGA. V dropped 1 base and J dropped 7 bases, with 8 bases sitting between them. The DNA of the CDR3 is TGTGCCAGCAGCTTAATCGACGGGAATGAGCAGTTCTTC. It encodes CASSLIDGNEQFF.